The 17 T cell receptor beta chains in this list originate from one sample, sequenced in a study of Tregs in tolerant kidney transplant recipients. Measured with immunoSEQ multiplex PCR; TCRdb has only the in-frame clones, and not every one. The sample holds some 110,000 clones; almost 95% are singletons and the top ten take less than 0.7%. The sample was CD4+ T cells from blood. The receptors were gathered from a human donor in good health.

The rearrangement joins TRBV5-4 to TRBJ2-3, with D unresolved. The CDR3 extends over 13 amino acids. The germline V gene encodes CDR1 SGHNT and CDR2 YYREEE (reference sequence). The V end was cut by 0 bases, the J end by 0 bases, with 2 bases between. The CDR3 coding sequence is TGTGCCAGCAGCTTGGATAGCACAGATACGCAGTATTTT. Protein product: CASSLDSTDTQYF.

V is TRBV6-1 and J is TRBJ2-5; 8 bases map to TRBD2. The germline V gene encodes CDR1 MNHNS and CDR2 SASEGT. The CDR3 has 15 residues. V shed 2 bases and J 4 bases; nucleotides not matched to a gene: 6. CDR3 in amino acids: CASSELGRVIETQYF. The CDR3 DNA sequence: TGTGCCAGCAGTGAACTCGGGAGGGTTATAGAGACCCAGTACTTC.

The chain's CDR3 is CASSSRTGLMNTEAFF. The CDR3 nucleotides are TGTGCCAGCAGTTCTCGGACGGGGCTGATGAACACTGAAGCTTTCTTT. The rearrangement uses TRBV27 and TRBJ1-1; a possible D gene is TRBD1 (5 bases). The CDR3 has 16 amino acids. The ends were cut back, 4 bases at V and 0 bases at J, with 15 bases in the middle. Germline CDR1 MNHEY, CDR2 SMNVEV (reference sequence).

The chain's CDR3 is CASSSRPQANEQFF. CDR3 DNA: TGTGCCAGCAGCTCCCGCCCTCAAGCGAATGAGCAGTTCTTC. The rearrangement links TRBV11-2 to TRBJ2-1, with D unresolved. Germline V gene sequence: CDR1 SGHAT, CDR2 FQNNGV. The CDR3 length is 14 residues. The germline V and J ends were trimmed by 4 bases and 7 bases, with 14 bases remaining between them.

V usage is TRBV18 and J usage is TRBJ2-2, with TRBD2 identical over 10 bases. Germline values: CDR1 KGHSH, CDR2 LQKENI. V lost 5 bases, J lost 6 bases, and 6 bases stayed unmatched. CDR3 length equals 15 residues. CDR3 DNA: TGTGCCAGCTCAGTCCCGGGACTAGCGTCCGGGGAGCTGTTTTTT. It translates to CASSVPGLASGELFF.

This chain joins TRBV21-1 and TRBJ1-6; TRBD1 is the table's D call, not checked against the DNA. TRBV21-1 is tagged as a pseudogene. CDR3 size: 17 residues. The CDR3 loop is CASSKINRDTTNSPLHF. DNA of the CDR3: TGTGCCAGCAGCAAAATAAACCGGGACACGACTAATTCACCCCTCCACTTT.

This clone occurred a few times. The CDR3 DNA reads TGTGCCAGCAGTTCCAGCAGGGTGGCGGAGCAGTACTTC. Amino acids: CASSSSRVAEQYF. The J gene is TRBJ2-7, the V gene TRBV28; possible D gene TRBD1, 5 bases. CDR1 is MDHEN and CDR2 is SYDVKM in the germline V gene. CDR3 length equals 13 residues. The V gene lost 4 bases and the J gene lost 7 bases, with 14 bases spanning the gap. The full variable domain, in which reference TRBV28 and TRBJ2-7 provide the parts outside the CDR3, is DVKVTQSSRYLVKRTGEKVFLECVQDMDHENMFWYRQDPGLGLRLIYFSYDVKMKEKGDIPEGYSVSREKKERFSLILESASTNQTSMYLCASSSSRVAEQYFGPGTRLTVT.

V is TRBV18 and J is TRBJ2-7; possibly TRBD2 for D (5 bases). Germline CDR1 KGHSH, CDR2 LQKENI. This CDR3 is built from 14 residues. The V end was cut by 3 bases, the J end by 0 bases, with 9 bases between. The CDR3 DNA reads TGTGCCAGCTCACCTAGTCGGGACTCCTACGAGCAGTACTTC. Translating it yields CASSPSRDSYEQYF.

V usage is TRBV2 and J usage is TRBJ1-2, with D maybe TRBD1 (6 bases). Trimming removed 0 bases at V and 4 bases at J, with 21 bases between. Germline CDR1 reads SNHLY; CDR2 reads FYNNEI. The CDR3 spans 18 residues. CDR3 region: CASSEAQLTRGGGYGYTF. CDR3 sequence (DNA): TGTGCCAGCAGTGAAGCGCAACTGACCAGAGGGGGTGGCTATGGCTACACCTTC.

The genes are TRBV21-1 and TRBJ2-6; the table's D call, TRBD2, has no DNA check behind it. TRBV21-1 is a pseudogene. The CDR3 is 15 residues long. This CDR3 is CASSSRGTGANVLTF. The CDR3 nucleotides are TGTGCCAGCAGCTCTCGCGGTACTGGGGCCAACGTCCTGACTTTC.

The DNA for the CDR3 is TGTGCCTGGAGTAGTGGAGGAGGTCAGCCCCAGCATTTT. Translated, it gives CAWSSGGGQPQHF. The rearrangement joins TRBV30 to TRBJ1-5; no firm D call. V lost 2 bases and J 6 bases, leaving 11 bases between the germline ends. CDR3 size: 13 residues. The germline V gene encodes CDR1 GTSNPN and CDR2 SVGIG (reference sequence).

This chain uses TRBV5-1 with TRBJ1-4; TRBD1 matches 7 bases. Looked up from germline, CDR1 is SGHRS and CDR2 is YFSETQ. J gave up 7 bases and V 4 bases, and 4 bases lay outside the gene matches. The CDR3 length is 13 residues. The CDR3 loop is CASSPYRGEKLFF. CDR3 DNA sequence: TGCGCCAGCAGCCCGTACAGGGGTGAAAAACTGTTTTTT.

The genes are TRBV19 and TRBJ1-1; D possibly corresponds to TRBD1 (5 bases). Germline CDR1 LNHDA, CDR2 SQIVND (reference sequence). Trimming removed 1 base at V and 1 base at J, with 10 bases between. CDR3 length: 15 amino acids. The CDR3 sequence: CASSIAGARNTEAFF. CDR3 sequence (DNA): TGTGCCAGTAGTATAGCCGGGGCGAGGAACACTGAAGCTTTCTTT. Looking up the rest from reference TRBV19 and TRBJ1-1 gives the full variable domain: DGGITQSPKYLFRKEGQNVTLSCEQNLNHDAMYWYRQDPGQGLRLIYYSQIVNDFQKGDIAEGYSVSREKKESFPLTVTSAQKNPTAFYLCASSIAGARNTEAFFGQGTRLTVV.

The CDR3 is CSGDLLAGGGNEQFF. CDR3 coding DNA: TGCAGCGGTGACCTACTAGCGGGAGGAGGGAATGAGCAGTTCTTC. This sequence joins TRBV29-1 and TRBJ2-1; 12 bases fit TRBD2. CDR1 and CDR2 (germline): SQVTM, ANQGSEA. V dropped 7 bases and J dropped 7; count of bases not matched to a gene: 11. The CDR3 sequence is 15 residues long.

The chain couples TRBV2 to TRBJ1-4; 8 nucleotides line up with TRBD1. Germline CDR1 is SNHLY and CDR2 is FYNNEI. Trimming removed 10 bases from V and 6 bases from J; junction bases left unmatched: 4. The CDR3 is 12 residues long. CDR3 in DNA: TGTGCCACCGCGGACAGGGATGAAAAACTGTTTTTT. It yields the protein CATADRDEKLFF.

This chain links TRBV5-1 with TRBJ1-2; 9 nucleotides agree with TRBD1. Trimming took 4 bases from V and 8 from J; bases not matched to a gene: 6. The germline V gene has CDR1 SGHRS and CDR2 YFSETQ. The CDR3 spans 13 residues. CDR3 bases: TGCGCCAGCAGCGGACAGGGGAACTCGGGCTACACCTTC. Encoded protein: CASSGQGNSGYTF.

The chain employs TRBV6-6 and TRBJ1-1; 9 nucleotides agree with TRBD1. CDR3 length: 14 amino acids. V dropped 6 bases and J dropped 5; count of bases not matched to a gene: 7. The V gene's germline CDR1 is MNHNY and CDR2 SVGAGI (reference sequence). The CDR3: CASSRQGEATEAFF. The CDR3 DNA reads TGTGCCAGCAGCCGACAGGGGGAGGCGACTGAAGCTTTCTTT.